The 16 T cell receptor beta chains below all came from one sample that was sequenced in a study of OX40 agonist ivuxolimab in advanced cancers. Profiling relied on immunoSEQ multiplex PCR, and the TCRdb table lists in-frame clones only, not all of them. The table includes about 66,000 clones, just over 85% detected once. The input for sequencing was CD4+ or CD8+ T cells sorted from blood, taken in a trial of the OX40 agonist ivuxolimab. The source of these receptors is an adult with an advanced solid tumor such as melanoma, head and neck, liver or kidney cancer.

The rearrangement links TRBV5-1 to TRBJ2-2; D is perhaps TRBD1 (6 bases). V was trimmed by 2 bases and J by 6 bases, leaving 8 bases between them. Germline CDR1 and CDR2: SGHRS and YFSETQ. CDR3 length: 13 residues. The CDR3 region is CASSFEGAGELFF. The DNA of the CDR3 is TGCGCCAGCAGCTTTGAGGGGGCCGGGGAGCTGTTTTTT.

This clone occurred once. The chain recombines TRBV7-2 with TRBJ2-1, with D perhaps given as TRBD1 or TRBD2 (5 bases each). The CDR3 loop spans 13 amino acids. CDR1 is SGHTA and CDR2 is FQGNSA in the germline V gene. V gave up 5 bases and J gave up 7 bases, with 12 bases separating them. In nucleotides, the CDR3 is TGTGCCAGCAGCCGGGGACCAGGAAATGAGCAGTTCTTC. This gives the protein CASSRGPGNEQFF. Supplemented by reference TRBV7-2 and TRBJ2-1, the full variable domain reads GAGVSQSPSNKVTEKGKDVELRCDPISGHTALYWYRQSLGQGLEFLIYFQGNSAPDKSGLPSDRFSAERTGGSVSTLTIQRTQQEDSAVYLCASSRGPGNEQFFGPGTRLTVL.

CDR3 DNA: TGTGCCAGCAGTGAGCACAGCCAAAACTATGGCTACACCTTC. Residues: CASSEHSQNYGYTF. The chain has TRBV25-1 and TRBJ1-2; no clear D gene. CDR3 length: 14 amino acids. The germline V gene encodes CDR1 MGHDK and CDR2 SYGVNS. Deletions cut 3 bases from V and 2 bases from J, with 10 bases between.

This rearrangement joins TRBV5-4 to TRBJ1-1; D uncertain. CDR1 and CDR2 from the germline V gene are SGHNT and YYREEE (reference sequence). V was trimmed by 0 bases and J by 1 base, leaving 16 bases between them. The CDR3 sequence is 17 residues long. The CDR3: CASSLGRFGMTNTEAFF. As DNA, the CDR3 is TGTGCCAGCAGCTTGGGCCGATTCGGGATGACGAACACTGAAGCTTTCTTT.

The chain is built from TRBV6-5 and TRBJ1-4, with D tentatively TRBD1 (5 bases). This CDR3 has 15 amino acids. V lost 2 bases and J lost 4, with 11 bases in between. Per the germline V gene, CDR1 is MNHEY and CDR2 is SVGAGI. The CDR3 DNA reads as TGTGCCAGCAGTTACCGAGGGGCATATAATGAAAAACTGTTTTTT. Amino acids: CASSYRGAYNEKLFF.

The chain couples TRBV18 to TRBJ2-7; D unresolved. Germline CDR1 is KGHSH and CDR2 is LQKENI. V dropped 6 bases and J dropped 4 bases, with 7 bases sitting between them. The CDR3 has 11 residues. CDR3 sequence reads: CASSPLYEQYF. CDR3 DNA sequence: TGTGCCAGCTCCCCGCTATACGAGCAGTACTTC.

The genes are TRBV10-3 and TRBJ1-5; weak D call: TRBD1 (5 bases). CDR1 is ENHRY and CDR2 is SYGVKD in the germline V gene. The ends were cut back, 2 bases at V and 8 bases at J, with 16 bases in the middle. The CDR3 spans 15 residues. CDR3 in amino acids: CAISETGQAVEPQHF. The CDR3 DNA reads TGTGCCATCAGTGAGACAGGACAAGCCGTGGAGCCCCAGCATTTT.

The chain is built from TRBV7-6 and TRBJ1-4, with D possibly TRBD1 on 6 matching bases. The CDR3 contains 15 residues. CDR1 and CDR2 from the germline V gene are SGHVS and FNYEAQ. V lost 5 bases to trimming and J lost 6 bases, with 16 bases between them. For the CDR3, the DNA is TGTGCCAGCAGCCTGCAGGGGATTGGGGATGAAAAACTGTTTTTT. Protein sequence: CASSLQGIGDEKLFF.

The chain carries TRBV6-5 and TRBJ2-3; D is unclear. Germline V gene sequence: CDR1 MNHEY, CDR2 SVGAGI. CDR3 length: 13 amino acids. V lost 10 bases to trimming and J lost 3 bases, with 14 bases between them. In nucleotides, the CDR3 is TGTGCCACCCAACGAACACCAACAGATACGCAGTATTTT. Encoded protein: CATQRTPTDTQYF.

The chain has TRBV29-1 and TRBJ2-2, with 9 bases identical to TRBD1. The trim removed 7 bases at V and 7 bases at J, leaving 10 bases unmatched. Germline CDR1 SQVTM, CDR2 ANQGSEA. This CDR3 region has 14 residues. In DNA, the CDR3 is TGCAGCGCTAGAGTTGGGACAGGGAGCGGGGAGCTGTTTTTT. This codes for CSARVGTGSGELFF.

This rearrangement joins TRBV5-1 to TRBJ2-2; 10 nucleotides align to TRBD1. Germline loops: CDR1 SGHRS, CDR2 YFSETQ. Trimming cost V 4 bases and J 7 bases; bases outside gene matches: 10. This CDR3 has 16 residues. The CDR3 here is CASSLTLRTGGGELFF. CDR3 bases: TGCGCCAGCAGCCTAACCCTCCGGACAGGGGGCGGGGAGCTGTTTTTT.

CDR3 in amino acids: CASSTPGLSNQPQHF. DNA for the CDR3: TGTGCCAGTAGTACTCCGGGACTTTCCAATCAGCCCCAGCATTTT. This rearrangement joins TRBV19 to TRBJ1-5; maybe TRBD1 (5 bases). V lost 4 bases to trimming and J lost 3 bases, with 13 bases between them. The CDR3 runs to 15 residues. Per the germline V gene, CDR1 is LNHDA and CDR2 is SQIVND (reference sequence).

The chain carries TRBV5-1 and TRBJ1-1; D is possibly TRBD1 (5 bases). CDR3 length: 18 amino acids. Trimming pared 0 bases from V and 0 bases from J, leaving 18 bases between. Germline CDR1 reads SGHRS; CDR2 reads YFSETQ. As DNA, the CDR3 is TGCGCCAGCAGCTTGGGACAGTCACTTGGATGGATGAACACTGAAGCTTTCTTT. This sequence encodes CASSLGQSLGWMNTEAFF.

This clone appeared once. The chain links TRBV18 to TRBJ2-2; TRBD1 is a possible D gene (5 bases). Germline V CDR1 and CDR2: KGHSH, LQKENI. This CDR3 has 15 amino acids. Deletions cut 8 bases from V and 3 bases from J, with 16 bases between. CDR3 DNA sequence: TGTGCCAGCCGTAAAGGGGCTTCGCACACCGGGGAGCTGTTTTTT. The encoded protein is CASRKGASHTGELFF.

This clone was picked up a small number of times. The rearrangement joins TRBV28 to TRBJ2-1; D is unclear. Deletions cut 2 bases from V and 7 bases from J, with 3 bases between. Germline V gene sequence: CDR1 MDHEN, CDR2 SYDVKM. The CDR3 totals 11 residues. CDR3 in amino acids: CASSLGNEQFF. The CDR3 DNA reads as TGTGCCAGCAGTTTAGGGAATGAGCAGTTCTTC. The full variable domain, with the rest looked up from reference TRBV28 and TRBJ2-1, is DVKVTQSSRYLVKRTGEKVFLECVQDMDHENMFWYRQDPGLGLRLIYFSYDVKMKEKGDIPEGYSVSREKKERFSLILESASTNQTSMYLCASSLGNEQFFGPGTRLTVL.

The chain uses TRBV18 and TRBJ2-2; tentative D call: TRBD1 (6 bases). V gave up 6 bases and J gave up 5 bases, with 16 bases separating them. Germline values: CDR1 KGHSH, CDR2 LQKENI. The CDR3 covers 15 residues. The CDR3, as DNA: TGTGCCAGCTCCCGCTCCTACAGGGAAACCGGGGAGCTGTTTTTT. Its translation: CASSRSYRETGELFF.